These 18 T cell receptor beta chains were all obtained from the same sample, sequenced in a study of blood T cells in healthy people across ages (dated by TCRdb to 2014 to 2015). The library came from 5' RACE. This sample was sequenced with an Illumina HiSeq 2500. A second PCR of about 7 to 12 cycles was run with a J-beta primer mix and a sample-barcoded 5' primer. Using fastp at Q25 and MiXCR, TCRdb reprocessed the public reads and kept productive beta chains. CDR3 protein duplicates are merged, each entry listing the most common genes and DNA. This sample lists 1.5 million to 2 million distinct CDR3 sequences; 28% were detected once. Clones ranked in the top ten supply less than 9.5% of the sample. The sequencing input was blood. Every receptor here comes from a young woman in good health.

Turning to this clonotype: The CDR3 ends on some other residue instead of the conserved phenylalanine or tryptophan, so this is likely a read error. This chain joins TRBV4-1 and TRBJ2-7; D is perhaps TRBD2 (5 bases). Germline lookup yields CDR1 MGHRA and CDR2 YSYEKL. The CDR3 length is 12 residues. V lost 6 bases, J lost 3 bases, and 9 bases lay in between. CDR3 DNA: TGCGCCAGCAGGGACTCACACTACGAGCAGTACTGC. Translated, it gives CASRDSHYEQYC.

This clonotype showed up just a few times. The V and J genes are TRBV5-1 and TRBJ2-3; D remains unclear. V dropped 0 bases and J dropped 5 bases, with 16 bases sitting between them. This CDR3 spans 16 amino acids. The germline V gene has CDR1 SGHRS and CDR2 YFSETQ. CDR3 bases: TGCGCCAGCAGCTTGGAACCGCCCGGAATAGGAGATACGCAGTATTTT. Translating it yields CASSLEPPGIGDTQYF.

As for this clonotype: Given a much more abundant clone one base away, this may be a read error. This chain connects TRBV5-1 to TRBJ1-6; 7 bases are a match to TRBD1. The CDR3 contains 14 residues. Germline V gene lookup returns CDR1 SGHRS and CDR2 YFSETQ. CDR3 region: CASSLDRGNSALHF. DNA of the CDR3: TGCGCCAGCAGCTTGGACAGGGGAAATTCAGCCCTCCACTTT.

The J gene is TRBJ2-1, the V gene TRBV28; the match to TRBD1 covers 11 bases. The V and J ends lost 5 bases and 9 bases, in that order; junction bases with no gene match: 6. Germline CDR1 and CDR2: MDHEN and SYDVKM. The CDR3 is 14 amino acids. CDR3 amino acids: CASSPDRGLGEQFF. In DNA form, the CDR3 reads TGTGCCAGCAGTCCGGACAGGGGGCTTGGTGAGCAGTTCTTC.

The rearrangement uses TRBV9 and TRBJ1-2; D is possibly TRBD1 (5 bases). The CDR3 runs 15 residues. Germline assignment: CDR1 SGDLS and CDR2 YYNGEE. V lost 0 bases and J lost 7, with 16 bases in between. The CDR3: CASSVVGDGRGGYTF. The CDR3 nucleotides are TGTGCCAGCAGCGTAGTGGGAGACGGAAGGGGTGGCTACACCTTC.

The table lists this clonotype with a few counts. The chain uses TRBV4-1 and TRBJ2-1, with TRBD2 identical over 9 bases. CDR3 size: 20 residues. J was trimmed by 0 bases and V by 1 base; bases with no gene match: 13. CDR1 is MGHRA and CDR2 is YSYEKL in the germline V gene. In DNA form, the CDR3 reads TGCGCCAGCAGCCAAGGGAGGGGAGGACTAGCGAGGAGCTCCTACAATGAGCAGTTCTTC. Protein sequence: CASSQGRGGLARSSYNEQFF.

On this clonotype itself: Germline is not matched at one junction end, which may reflect a read error. V and J are TRBV3-1 and TRBJ2-5; D is uncertain. Germline CDR1 is LGHDT and CDR2 is YNNKEL (reference sequence). This CDR3 is 11 amino acids long. CDR3 nucleotide sequence: TGTGCCAGCGGCCATATCCAGACCCAGTACTTC. It codes for CASGHIQTQYF.

This clonotype occurred many times. V and J are TRBV27 and TRBJ2-7; D is possibly TRBD2 (6 bases). The CDR3 extends over 15 amino acids. Trimming took off 6 bases at V and 5 bases at J, with 20 bases between the two ends. Germline V lookup: CDR1 MNHEY, CDR2 SMNVEV (reference sequence). The CDR3 DNA is TGTGCCAGCAGACTCCACCCCGGCGGGGTCAACGAGCAGTACTTC. Its translation is CASRLHPGGVNEQYF.

CDR3 loop: CASSKDRGLNQPQHF. The CDR3 coding sequence is TGTGCCAGCAGTAAGGACAGGGGACTTAATCAGCCCCAGCATTTT. The chain employs TRBV2 and TRBJ1-5; 9 bases are shared with TRBD1. The germline V gene encodes CDR1 SNHLY and CDR2 FYNNEI. Unmatched junction bases numbered 6, after V lost 5 bases and J lost 4 bases. The CDR3 consists of 15 residues.

This chain links TRBV20-1 with TRBJ1-6, with D unclear. V was shortened by 2 bases and J by 1 base, with 9 bases between the two germline ends. Germline V gives CDR1 DFQATT, CDR2 SNEGSKA (reference sequence). The CDR3 extends over 15 amino acids. Here the CDR3 DNA reads TGCAGTGCTAGACAGCAAAAATCCTATAATTCACCCCTCCACTTT. As protein: CSARQQKSYNSPLHF.

Note on this clonotype: A much larger clone lies one base from this, so it may be a read error. The rearrangement uses TRBV20-1 and TRBJ1-4, with D perhaps TRBD1 (6 bases). This CDR3 contains 15 residues. Germline V gives CDR1 DFQATT, CDR2 SNEGSKA (reference sequence). The CDR3 here is CSASRTGQTNEKRFF. CDR3 sequence (DNA): TGCAGTGCTAGTCGTACTGGACAGACTAATGAAAAACGGTTTTTT.

Of note for this clonotype: A much larger clone differs from this one at a single base, so this may be a read error. The V and J genes are TRBV6-5 and TRBJ2-1; the D gene is possibly TRBD1 (6 bases). Germline assignment: CDR1 MNHEY and CDR2 SVGAGI. The CDR3 extends over 15 amino acids. With 6 bases removed from V and 6 bases from J, the gap between germline ends came to 18 bases. The CDR3 DNA reads TGTGCCAGCAGCCGCAACAGGGCTTCAGGCAATGAGCAGTTCTTC. This codes for CASSRNRASGNEQFF.

This chain uses TRBV12-3 or TRBV12-4 with TRBJ1-3; 7 nucleotides agree with TRBD1. V shed 5 bases, J shed 0 bases, and the junction held 7 bases outside the gene matches. The CDR3 contains 16 residues. The CDR3 is CASSRRTGNSGNTIYF. CDR3 DNA: TGTGCCAGCAGTCGCCGGACAGGAAACTCTGGAAACACCATATATTTT.

The chain uses TRBV6-2 or TRBV6-3 and TRBJ2-5, with D hard to call. CDR3 length: 17 residues. With 4 bases removed from V and 3 bases from J, the gap between germline ends came to 21 bases. CDR1 and CDR2 from the germline V gene are MNHEY and SVGEGT. CDR3 nucleotides: TGTGCCAGCAGTTCCGGACGGCGGCCAGAAATAGAAGAGACCCAGTACTTC. Its protein is CASSSGRRPEIEETQYF.

The chain combines TRBV27 with TRBJ2-6; 7 bases agree with TRBD1. Germline trimming cut 2 bases from V and 2 bases from J; bases unmatched to any gene: 9. The CDR3 length is 18 residues. The germline V gene encodes CDR1 MNHEY and CDR2 SMNVEV (reference sequence). The CDR3 DNA sequence: TGTGCCAGCAGTTTACGGACAGGACTTGTCACTGGGGCCAACGTCCTGACTTTC. Translating it yields CASSLRTGLVTGANVLTF.

This rearrangement joins TRBV12-3 or TRBV12-4 to TRBJ1-2, with D possibly matching TRBD1 (6 bases). V dropped 1 base and J dropped 2 bases, with 14 bases sitting between them. The CDR3 runs to 16 residues. The CDR3 region is CASSLDGGAGNYGYTF. Written as DNA, the CDR3 is TGTGCCAGCAGTTTAGATGGGGGGGCAGGGAACTATGGCTACACCTTC.

There are a few counts of this clonotype. The gene calls are TRBV5-1 and TRBJ2-2, with TRBD2 matching 8 bases. This CDR3 contains 16 residues. Germline V gives CDR1 SGHRS, CDR2 YFSETQ. Losses at the gene ends were 2 bases for V and 0 bases for J; bases not matched to a gene: 3. The CDR3 DNA is TGCGCCAGCAGCTTCACTAGCGGATCGAACACCGGGGAGCTGTTTTTT. Its translation: CASSFTSGSNTGELFF.

Only a few counts were recorded for this clonotype. V and J are TRBV15 and TRBJ1-2; D remains ambiguous. The CDR3 totals 12 residues. V was clipped by 0 bases and J by 8 bases, with 7 bases between them. Looked up from germline, CDR1 is LNHNV and CDR2 is YYDKDF (reference sequence). In DNA, the CDR3 is TGTGCCACCAGCAGAGATGAGCGAGGCTACACCTTC. Residues: CATSRDERGYTF.